This T cell receptor (beta chain) was captured in a study of cytomegalovirus exposure and HLA in healthy donors. For the study at large: For the approximately 400 genotyped donors, about 79% fell within the Caucasian-associated ancestry cluster.

Turning to this clone: Antigen specificity is unknown.

Use of 60 Vbeta and 13 Jbeta primers characterized the PCR. Clones were read by immunoSEQ multiplex PCR, and TCRdb kept only the in-frame ones, dropping some. The data hold 100,000 or so clones, with more than 70% observed a single time. The trim removed 6 bases at V and 5 bases at J, leaving 8 bases unmatched. CDR3 length equals 15 residues. From germline, CDR1 is ENHRY and CDR2 SYGVKD. Study-level points and caveats: TCR association rates varied by HLA locus in a later analysis, with DRB1 highest and HLA-C lowest.

The chain is built from TRBV10-3 and TRBJ2-5; 11 bases map to TRBD1. The TCR comes from a male donor in good health and CMV-seropositive. Sequencing was done on a sample of PBMCs. The CDR3 loop is CAISRGQGAGETQYF. For the CDR3, the DNA is TGTGCCATCAGCAGAGGACAGGGGGCAGGGGAGACCCAGTACTTC.